This record concerns one T cell receptor (beta chain) sequence. The data belong to a study of blood T cell repertoires in COVID-19. Study at large: From T cells, B-cell-depleted T cells, or PBMCs came the material, which was cDNA or gDNA.

Trimming took 6 bases from V and 3 from J, leaving 13 bases between them. There are 14 residues in the CDR3. Germline V gives CDR1 LNHDA, CDR2 SQIVND (reference sequence). Assay used: immunoSEQ multiplex PCR; TCRdb lists only in-frame clones, some missing. The profile covers approximately 180,000 clones, with 90% appearing a single time and approximately 0.5% taken by the ten largest. The sequence came from a man in his fifties or sixties with acute or convalescent COVID-19. Input material: peripheral blood. The rearrangement links TRBV19 to TRBJ2-3, with D possibly matching TRBD2 (6 bases). CDR3 region: CASRDDGRTDTQYF. CDR3 bases: TGTGCCAGTAGGGATGACGGGAGAACAGATACGCAGTATTTT.